This T cell receptor (beta chain) comes out of a study of T-cell memory formation after mild COVID-19. At the level of the study: In these data, TCR clusters were largely donor specific.

On this clonotype itself: What it binds is not known.

In germline, CDR1 is ENHRY, CDR2 SYGVKD. The CDR3 consists of 13 residues. Trimming stripped 6 bases from V and 0 bases from J, with 6 bases between. Overall study findings and caveats: Within pre-infection memory, some responding clones were found, suggesting cross-reactive memory joined.

TCRdb fed the 5' RACE reads into MiXCR, producing one record per CDR3 protein. The sample has 470,000 or so distinct CDR3 sequences, 15% to 20% seen once. Sequenced sample: PBMCs or a T cell subset sorted from them (not recorded which). V usage is TRBV10-3 and J usage is TRBJ1-3; TRBD1 might be the D (6 bases). This TCR was recovered from an adult woman who had mild COVID-19 (a few samples of this study predate the infection). Cell type and time point are not known. The CDR3 here is CAIRGHSGNTIYF. The CDR3 coding sequence is TGTGCCATCAGGGGACACTCTGGAAACACCATATATTTT.